What follows are 16 T cell receptor beta chains derived from one specimen sequenced in a study of T-cell memory formation after mild COVID-19. MiXCR, applied by TCRdb to the 5' RACE reads, yields one record per CDR3 protein. This table has approximately 300,000 distinct CDR3 sequences, around a sixth appearing once. The sequencing sample was made of PBMCs or a T cell subset sorted from them (not recorded which). The receptors shown here come from a man aged 18-30 years who had mild COVID-19 (a few samples of this study predate the infection). Cell type and time point are not known.

This clonotype has a single count. V gene TRBV15 combines with J gene TRBJ1-1; D gene uncertain. The CDR3 is made up of 14 amino acids. Germline loops: CDR1 LNHNV, CDR2 YYDKDF (reference sequence). V lost 4 bases and J 1 base, leaving 10 bases between the germline ends. The CDR3 sequence: CATSMNRPNTEAFF. The DNA for the CDR3 is TGTGCCACCAGCATGAACAGACCGAACACTGAAGCTTTCTTT.

The chain couples TRBV7-2 to TRBJ2-3, with D possibly TRBD1 on 5 matching bases. Trimming took off 1 base at V and 4 bases at J, with 6 bases between the two ends. Germline V gene lookup returns CDR1 SGHTA and CDR2 FQGNSA. This CDR3 comprises 13 residues. DNA of the CDR3: TGTGCCAGCAGCTTAGGACAGCCAGATACGCAGTATTTT. As protein: CASSLGQPDTQYF.

The chain is built from TRBV7-9 and TRBJ1-5; perhaps TRBD1 as D (5 bases). Trimming stripped 5 bases from V and 3 bases from J, with 11 bases between. The CDR3 is 14 amino acids. The germline gives CDR1 SEHNR, CDR2 FQNEAQ (reference sequence). In nucleotides, the CDR3 is TGTGCCAGCAGCCGCGGACATTCCAATCAGCCCCAGCATTTT. Protein sequence: CASSRGHSNQPQHF.

CDR3 sequence (DNA): TGCAGTGCTAGAGTCGGGAGCTCCTACAATGAGCAGTTCTTC. Its protein product is CSARVGSSYNEQFF. The V and J genes are TRBV20-1 and TRBJ2-1, with D maybe TRBD2 (6 bases). This CDR3 has 14 amino acids. Germline lookup yields CDR1 DFQATT and CDR2 SNEGSKA (reference sequence). V lost 1 base and J lost 0, with 7 bases in between.

This clonotype was seen many times. DNA for the CDR3: TGTGCCAGCAGTTTAGTTTCAGGGGGCACAGATACGCAGTATTTT. Amino acids: CASSLVSGGTDTQYF. This chain connects TRBV28 to TRBJ2-3; possible D gene TRBD1, 6 bases. Germline V gene lookup returns CDR1 MDHEN and CDR2 SYDVKM. The CDR3 consists of 15 residues. Deletions cut 2 bases from V and 1 base from J, with 10 bases between.

In its sample, this clonotype was seen a few times. The genes are TRBV12-3 or TRBV12-4 and TRBJ1-1, with TRBD1 matching 10 bases. The J segment lost 9 bases and the V segment lost 7 bases, leaving 8 bases of the junction unmatched. The CDR3 extends over 13 amino acids. The CDR3 sequence is CASIRDRGQKAFF. The CDR3 nucleotides are TGTGCCAGCATCCGGGACAGGGGACAAAAAGCTTTCTTT.

In DNA, the CDR3 is TGTGCCAGCGATCCCTCTGGGGCCAACGTCCTGACTTTC. Residues: CASDPSGANVLTF. The V gene is TRBV7-9, the J gene TRBJ2-6; D is ambiguous. The CDR3 consists of 13 residues. V was clipped by 8 bases and J by 0 bases, with 5 bases between them. CDR1 is SEHNR and CDR2 is FQNEAQ in the germline V gene (reference sequence).

This chain uses TRBV7-2 with TRBJ2-7; D ambiguous. Looked up from germline, CDR1 is SGHTA and CDR2 is FQGNSA. Trimming left V 2 bases short and J 0 bases short, with 8 bases between. The CDR3 is 14 amino acids. This chain's CDR3 is CASSLTADSYEQYF. The CDR3, as DNA: TGTGCCAGCAGCTTAACAGCCGACTCCTACGAGCAGTACTTC.

This clonotype was seen a handful of times. The rearrangement uses TRBV4-1 and TRBJ2-5; 10 nucleotides agree with TRBD1. Germline loops: CDR1 MGHRA, CDR2 YSYEKL. The CDR3 consists of 18 residues. V was clipped by 0 bases and J by 2 bases; unmatched bases: 9. DNA of the CDR3: TGCGCCAGCAGCCAAGAAAGCGGTTGGGACAGGGGACAAGAGACCCAGTACTTC. It translates to CASSQESGWDRGQETQYF.

The chain couples TRBV4-3 to TRBJ2-5, with D uncertain. CDR1 and CDR2 (germline): LGHNA, YSLEER. The ends were cut back, 1 base at V and 2 bases at J, with 11 bases in the middle. The CDR3 is 15 amino acids. The DNA for the CDR3 is TGCGCCAGCAGCCAAGGATTGGGCCGGCAAGAGACCCAGTACTTC. This sequence encodes CASSQGLGRQETQYF.

This chain uses TRBV5-1 with TRBJ2-3; TRBD2 agrees at 8 bases. Germline V gene data show CDR1 as SGHRS and CDR2 as YFSETQ. Trimming cost V 0 bases and J 5 bases; bases outside gene matches: 8. The CDR3 length is 16 residues. DNA for the CDR3: TGCGCCAGCAGCTTGGAATACGGGGGGGCAGGAGATACGCAGTATTTT. Protein product: CASSLEYGGAGDTQYF.

This chain joins TRBV6-2 or TRBV6-3 and TRBJ1-5, with 10 bases fitting TRBD1. Looked up from germline, CDR1 is MNHEY and CDR2 is SVGEGT. Losses at the gene ends were 4 bases for V and 3 bases for J; bases not matched to a gene: 15. The CDR3 extends over 19 amino acids. CDR3 nucleotides: TGTGCCAGCAGTTTGAGGGACAGGGGTTATTTCCGGCACAATCAGCCCCAGCATTTT. Encoded protein: CASSLRDRGYFRHNQPQHF.

This chain uses TRBV6-2 or TRBV6-3 with TRBJ2-7; D uncertain. V shed 2 bases and J shed 0 bases, with 14 bases lying between them. The CDR3 consists of 16 residues. Germline V gene lookup returns CDR1 MNHEY and CDR2 SVGEGT. The CDR3 DNA sequence: TGTGCCAGCAGTTACAGTGCAGCTAGATTCTCCTACGAGCAGTACGTC. Translating gives CASSYSAARFSYEQYV.

This sequence joins TRBV11-3 and TRBJ2-5, with D perhaps matching TRBD1 (5 bases). There are 14 residues in the CDR3. CDR1 and CDR2 (germline): SGHNT, YENEEA. V shed 5 bases and J shed 5 bases, with 15 bases lying between them. CDR3 DNA sequence: TGTGCCAGCAGCCAGAAGGGGCCGAGGGAGACCCAGTACTTC. Protein product: CASSQKGPRETQYF.

The chain links TRBV5-1 to TRBJ2-3, with 9 bases matching TRBD1. Germline CDR1 is SGHRS and CDR2 is YFSETQ. The V segment lost 0 bases and the J segment 5 bases; nucleotides outside the gene matches: 4. The CDR3 length is 15 residues. The CDR3 loop reads CASSLETGGVDTQYF. The CDR3 DNA is TGCGCCAGCAGCTTGGAGACAGGGGGGGTAGATACGCAGTATTTT.

The chain couples TRBV20-1 to TRBJ1-5, with a possible D match to TRBD1 (6 bases). The germline V gene has CDR1 DFQATT and CDR2 SNEGSKA (reference sequence). The CDR3 totals 16 residues. The V and J ends lost 1 base and 6 bases respectively, with 19 bases between them. The DNA for the CDR3 is TGCAGTGCTAGAGGTCTGATCGGGGGGCTCAGTCAGCCCCAGCATTTT. Translation: CSARGLIGGLSQPQHF.